The 8 T cell receptor beta chains listed next were all sequenced from one sample in a study of cytomegalovirus exposure and HLA in healthy donors. The PCR used 60 Vbeta and 13 Jbeta primers. Sequencing was performed with immunoSEQ multiplex PCR; in TCRdb, only in-frame clones are kept and a portion is missing. The sample has fewer than 250,000 clones, about three quarters seen once. The material sequenced was PBMCs. The receptors stem from a male donor in good health and CMV-seronegative.

This clone was detected only a few times. The V gene is TRBV18, the J gene TRBJ1-1; the match to TRBD1 covers 10 bases. Germline trimming cut 3 bases from V and 11 bases from J; bases unmatched to any gene: 9. Germline V CDR1 and CDR2: KGHSH, LQKENI. CDR3 size: 14 residues. As DNA, the CDR3 is TGTGCCAGCTCACCCGAGACAGGGGGCGCCCGGGCTTTCTTT. This translates into CASSPETGGARAFF.

The chain carries TRBV10-3 and TRBJ2-7; 7 nucleotides align to TRBD1. The CDR3 is 15 amino acids. The junction had 4 bases not matched to a gene; V was cut back by 0 bases and J by 2 bases. Per germline, CDR1 ENHRY and CDR2 SYGVKD. The CDR3, as DNA: TGTGCCATCAGTGAGTCGGGACAGAAAGCCTACGAGCAGTACTTC. Translation: CAISESGQKAYEQYF.

The chain joins TRBV7-9 to TRBJ2-3, with TRBD2 matching over 10 bases. This CDR3 contains 16 residues. Germline values: CDR1 SEHNR, CDR2 FQNEAQ (reference sequence). V lost 1 base and J lost 3; bases outside the gene matches: 4. CDR3 region: CASSLVSSGRTDTQYF. CDR3 in DNA: TGTGCCAGCAGCTTAGTATCTAGCGGGAGAACAGATACGCAGTATTTT.

The gene calls are TRBV27 and TRBJ2-1; no clear D gene. V was shortened by 6 bases and J by 3 bases, with 12 bases between the two germline ends. CDR1 is MNHEY and CDR2 is SMNVEV in the germline V gene (reference sequence). The CDR3 runs 14 residues. The DNA of the CDR3 is TGTGCCAGCAGCCTATCCGACATCTACAATGAGCAGTTCTTC. Its protein product is CASSLSDIYNEQFF.

The chain recombines TRBV19 with TRBJ1-5, with unresolved D. The CDR3 sequence is 15 residues long. Trimming pared 5 bases from V and 2 bases from J, leaving 13 bases between. CDR1 and CDR2 (germline): LNHDA, SQIVND (reference sequence). The CDR3 DNA follows: TGTGCCAGTAGTTTGCTCGGGGTCGGCAATCAGCCCCAGCATTTT. This sequence encodes CASSLLGVGNQPQHF.

The gene calls are TRBV28 and TRBJ2-6; weak D call: TRBD2 (5 bases). With 7 bases removed from V and 4 bases from J, the gap between germline ends came to 17 bases. Germline CDR1 is MDHEN and CDR2 is SYDVKM. The CDR3 covers 16 residues. This chain's CDR3 is CASISGLASGANVLTF. CDR3 nucleotides: TGTGCCAGCATAAGCGGATTAGCGTCGGGGGCCAACGTCCTGACTTTC.

V usage is TRBV15 and J usage is TRBJ2-2; perhaps TRBD2 as D (6 bases). CDR1 and CDR2 (germline): LNHNV, YYDKDF (reference sequence). This CDR3 is 13 amino acids long. The V end was cut by 0 bases, the J end by 7 bases, with 6 bases between. Here the CDR3 DNA reads TGTGCCACCAGCAGAGAGGGAGGCGGGGAGCTGTTTTTT. It specifies CATSREGGGELFF.

Worth noting for this clone: Other DNA sequences from this sample encode an identical CDR3 as well. This chain connects TRBV7-2 to TRBJ2-7; no firm D call. This CDR3 comprises 11 residues. Germline CDR1 and CDR2: SGHTA and FQGNSA. Trimming removed 5 bases at V and 0 bases at J, with 2 bases between. The CDR3 region is CASSRSYEQYF. In DNA, the CDR3 is TGTGCCAGCAGCCGCTCCTACGAGCAGTACTTC.